Detailed here is one T cell receptor (beta chain). The antigen is undetermined. Produced via immunoSEQ multiplex PCR; TCRdb's table is partial and in-frame only. Of 150,000 to 200,000 clones in the sample, about 91% were seen once. This sample was taken from a study of T cell responses to AZD1222 COVID-19 vaccine. General study points: Donors skewed white British and female; clonal diversity was possibly underestimated. Elevations in Spike-specific TCR breadth and depth followed administration of two AZD1222 doses.

In germline, CDR1 is MNHNS, CDR2 SASEGT. Trimming cost V 1 base and J 1 base; bases outside gene matches: 4. This CDR3 has 16 residues. V is TRBV6-1 and J is TRBJ1-5; 7 bases match TRBD1. This receptor was taken from an adult who received the AZD1222 COVID-19 vaccine. This specimen consisted of peripheral blood, obtained 28 days after the second AZD1222 dose. The CDR3: CASSEVGRGSNQPQHF. CDR3 coding DNA: TGTGCCAGCAGTGAAGTGGGCAGGGGGAGCAATCAGCCCCAGCATTTT.